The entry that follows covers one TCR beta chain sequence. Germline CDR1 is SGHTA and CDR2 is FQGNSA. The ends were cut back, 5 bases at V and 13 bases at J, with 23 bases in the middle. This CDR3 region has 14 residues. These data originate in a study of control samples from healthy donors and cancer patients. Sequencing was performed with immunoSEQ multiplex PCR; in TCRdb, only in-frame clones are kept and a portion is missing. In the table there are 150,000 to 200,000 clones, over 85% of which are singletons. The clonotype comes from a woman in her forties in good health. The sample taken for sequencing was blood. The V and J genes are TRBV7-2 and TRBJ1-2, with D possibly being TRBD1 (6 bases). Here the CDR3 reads CASSPRNERGEGTF. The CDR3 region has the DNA TGTGCCAGCAGCCCTCGGAATGAAAGGGGGGAGGGCACCTTC.